Following are 11 T cell receptor beta chains from one sample sequenced in a study of cytomegalovirus exposure and HLA in healthy donors. PCR amplification relied on 60 Vbeta primers (plus 13 Jbeta primers). The assay was immunoSEQ multiplex PCR, and TCRdb's table has in-frame clones only and misses some. The table lists 150,000 or so clones, approximately 84% of them singletons, with about 1.5% in the top ten. The sample comprised PBMCs. All receptors derive from a man under 40 in good health and CMV-seropositive.

The genes are TRBV9 and TRBJ2-5; the match to TRBD1 covers 12 bases. The junction had 9 bases not matched to a gene; V was cut back by 3 bases and J by 3 bases. Germline V gene sequence: CDR1 SGDLS, CDR2 YYNGEE. The CDR3 has 17 residues. The CDR3 coding sequence is TGTGCCAGCAGCGATCCCCGGGACAGGGGGCTTGAAGAGACCCAGTACTTC. Protein: CASSDPRDRGLEETQYF.

This rearrangement joins TRBV6-4 to TRBJ2-5; maybe TRBD1 (6 bases). Trimming cost V 0 bases and J 2 bases, with 7 bases left between them. The CDR3 has 14 amino acids. Germline CDR1 is MRHNA and CDR2 is SNTAGT. The CDR3 DNA reads as TGTGCCAGCAGTGACTCGGGACAACAAGAGACCCAGTACTTC. Translating it yields CASSDSGQQETQYF.

The chain couples TRBV7-2 to TRBJ2-5; maybe TRBD1 (6 bases). The DNA end is more similar to TRBJ2-7, so the J call may be wrong. Germline V CDR1 and CDR2: SGHTA, FQGNSA. The CDR3 contains 13 residues. The CDR3 region has the DNA TGTGCCAGCAGCTTAAACAGGGTGCACGAGCAGTACTTC. Its translation: CASSLNRVHEQYF.

The chain links TRBV7-8 to TRBJ2-2, with TRBD2 matching 8 bases. Germline V CDR1 and CDR2: SGHVS, FQNEAQ. With 5 bases clipped from V and 7 bases from J, the junction kept 9 bases outside the gene matches. There are 15 residues in the CDR3. The CDR3 nucleotides read TGTGCCAGCAGCCAGACGGCTAGCGGGTTCGGGGAGCTGTTTTTT. It codes for CASSQTASGFGELFF.

This clone was detected a few times. J is TRBJ1-2 and V is TRBV9, with 8 bases matching TRBD1. With 3 bases clipped from V and 4 bases from J, the junction kept 8 bases outside the gene matches. The germline V gene has CDR1 SGDLS and CDR2 YYNGEE. The CDR3 contains 15 residues. This CDR3 reads CASSGGDRLVYGYTF. CDR3 DNA: TGTGCCAGCAGCGGGGGGGACAGGCTCGTCTATGGCTACACCTTC.

The V gene is TRBV5-1, the J gene TRBJ2-2; 8 bases are shared with TRBD1. V was clipped by 2 bases and J by 4 bases; unmatched bases: 10. The CDR3 has 17 amino acids. Germline values: CDR1 SGHRS, CDR2 YFSETQ. The CDR3 reads CASSFMAGGGSTGELFF. In DNA, the CDR3 is TGCGCCAGCAGCTTTATGGCAGGGGGCGGTAGCACCGGGGAGCTGTTTTTT.

The chain has TRBV2 and TRBJ2-1; the match to TRBD2 covers 10 bases. Germline CDR1 reads SNHLY; CDR2 reads FYNNEI. This CDR3 is 18 amino acids long. With V trimmed by 2 bases and J by 4 bases, 11 bases remained unmatched. The CDR3 region has the DNA TGTGCCAGCAGTGAAATGAGCGGGAGGGCCTCGGGGTACAATGAGCAGTTCTTC. It is translated as CASSEMSGRASGYNEQFF.

As DNA, the CDR3 is TGTGCCAGCAGTTTATGGGGCCCCACAGATACGCAGTATTTT. This codes for CASSLWGPTDTQYF. The gene calls are TRBV28 and TRBJ2-3; D not resolved. The ends were cut back, 0 bases at V and 2 bases at J, with 6 bases in the middle. The length of the CDR3 is 14 residues. Germline CDR1 and CDR2: MDHEN and SYDVKM.

This chain links TRBV7-9 with TRBJ2-7; 10 bases match TRBD2. This CDR3 has 15 amino acids. The germline CDR1 and CDR2 sequences are SEHNR and FQNEAQ (reference sequence). V lost 6 bases and J lost 4; bases outside the gene matches: 9. CDR3 residues: CASSNLLAGIYEQYF. The DNA for the CDR3 is TGTGCCAGCAGTAACCTACTAGCGGGAATTTACGAGCAGTACTTC.

Only a few counts were recorded for this clone. This chain uses TRBV7-9 with TRBJ1-1; no firm D call. The CDR3 runs to 12 residues. Trimming left V 5 bases short and J 5 bases short, with 9 bases between. Per the germline V gene, CDR1 is SEHNR and CDR2 is FQNEAQ (reference sequence). This CDR3 reads CASSPLRTEAFF. CDR3 DNA sequence: TGTGCCAGCAGCCCTTTACGGACTGAAGCTTTCTTT.

This chain links TRBV6-5 with TRBJ2-7; 11 bases are a match to TRBD2. The V gene's germline CDR1 is MNHEY and CDR2 SVGAGI. The CDR3 has 15 amino acids. V was clipped by 6 bases and J by 3 bases; unmatched bases: 7. CDR3 residues: CASRGVAGGLYEQYF. In nucleotides, the CDR3 is TGTGCCAGCAGGGGAGTAGCGGGGGGGCTCTACGAGCAGTACTTC.